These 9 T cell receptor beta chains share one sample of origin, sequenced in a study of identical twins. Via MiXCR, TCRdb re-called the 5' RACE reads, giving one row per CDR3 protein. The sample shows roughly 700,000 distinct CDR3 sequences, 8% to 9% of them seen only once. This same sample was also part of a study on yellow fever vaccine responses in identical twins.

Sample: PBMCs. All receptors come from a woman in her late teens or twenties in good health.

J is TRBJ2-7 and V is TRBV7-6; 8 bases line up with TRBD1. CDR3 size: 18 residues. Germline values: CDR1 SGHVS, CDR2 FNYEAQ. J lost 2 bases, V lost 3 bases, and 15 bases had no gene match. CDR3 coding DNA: TGTGCCAGCAGCTTCGCCGCGACAGGGGATCCCATCCCCTACGAGCAGTACTTC. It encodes CASSFAATGDPIPYEQYF. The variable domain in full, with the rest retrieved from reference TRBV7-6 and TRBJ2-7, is GAGVSQSPRYKVTKRGQDVALRCDPISGHVSLYWYRQALGQGPEFLTYFNYEAQQDKSGLPNDRFSAERPEGSISTLTIQRTEQRDSAMYRCASSFAATGDPIPYEQYFGPGTRLTVT.

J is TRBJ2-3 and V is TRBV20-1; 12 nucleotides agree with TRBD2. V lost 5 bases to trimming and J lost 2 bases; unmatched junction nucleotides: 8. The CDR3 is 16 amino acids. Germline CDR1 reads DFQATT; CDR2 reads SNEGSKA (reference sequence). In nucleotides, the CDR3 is TGCAGTGCTTACCGGACTAGCGGGGAAAACACAGATACGCAGTATTTT. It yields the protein CSAYRTSGENTDTQYF.

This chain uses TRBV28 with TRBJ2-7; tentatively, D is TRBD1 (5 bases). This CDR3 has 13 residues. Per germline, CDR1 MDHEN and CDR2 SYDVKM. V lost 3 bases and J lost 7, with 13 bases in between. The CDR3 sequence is CASSLLQGWEQYF. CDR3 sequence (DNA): TGTGCCAGCAGTTTGCTTCAGGGTTGGGAGCAGTACTTC.

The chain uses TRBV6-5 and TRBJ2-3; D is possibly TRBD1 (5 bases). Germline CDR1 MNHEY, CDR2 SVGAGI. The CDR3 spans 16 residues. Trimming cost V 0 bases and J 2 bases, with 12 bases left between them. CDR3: CASSYSDRDLTDTQYF. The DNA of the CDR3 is TGTGCCAGCAGTTACTCAGACAGAGACCTCACAGATACGCAGTATTTT.

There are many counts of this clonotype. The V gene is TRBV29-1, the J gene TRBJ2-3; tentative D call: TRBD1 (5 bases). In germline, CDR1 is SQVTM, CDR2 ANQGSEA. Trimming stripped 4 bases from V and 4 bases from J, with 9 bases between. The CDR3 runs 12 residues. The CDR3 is CSVARGADTQYF. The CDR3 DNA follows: TGCAGCGTTGCTAGGGGCGCAGATACGCAGTATTTT.

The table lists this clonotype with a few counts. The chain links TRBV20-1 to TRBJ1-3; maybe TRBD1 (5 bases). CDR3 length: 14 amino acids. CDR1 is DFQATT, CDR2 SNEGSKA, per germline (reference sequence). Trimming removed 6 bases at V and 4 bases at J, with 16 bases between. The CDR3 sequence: CSASRGGGGNTIYF. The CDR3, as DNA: TGCAGTGCCTCAAGGGGTGGGGGAGGAAACACCATATATTTT.

For the CDR3, the DNA is TGTGCCAGCAGTGACACAGGGGGGGGCTATGGCTACACCTTC. It specifies CASSDTGGGYGYTF. The chain combines TRBV2 with TRBJ1-2, with 8 bases lining up with TRBD1. With 3 bases clipped from V and 4 bases from J, the junction kept 4 bases outside the gene matches. The CDR3 has 14 amino acids. CDR1 and CDR2 from the germline V gene are SNHLY and FYNNEI.

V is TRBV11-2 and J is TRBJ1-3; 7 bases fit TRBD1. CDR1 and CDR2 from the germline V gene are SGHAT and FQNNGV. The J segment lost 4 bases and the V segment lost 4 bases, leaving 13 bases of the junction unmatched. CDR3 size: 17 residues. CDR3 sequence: CASSSTGTAGLGNTIYF. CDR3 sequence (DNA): TGTGCCAGCAGCTCCACCGGGACAGCGGGGCTGGGAAACACCATATATTTT.

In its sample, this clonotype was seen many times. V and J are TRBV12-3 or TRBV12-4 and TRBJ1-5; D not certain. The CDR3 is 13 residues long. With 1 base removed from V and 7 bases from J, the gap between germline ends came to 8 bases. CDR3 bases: TGTGCCAGCAGTTTAGTGGGAGGACAGCCCCAGCATTTT. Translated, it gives CASSLVGGQPQHF.